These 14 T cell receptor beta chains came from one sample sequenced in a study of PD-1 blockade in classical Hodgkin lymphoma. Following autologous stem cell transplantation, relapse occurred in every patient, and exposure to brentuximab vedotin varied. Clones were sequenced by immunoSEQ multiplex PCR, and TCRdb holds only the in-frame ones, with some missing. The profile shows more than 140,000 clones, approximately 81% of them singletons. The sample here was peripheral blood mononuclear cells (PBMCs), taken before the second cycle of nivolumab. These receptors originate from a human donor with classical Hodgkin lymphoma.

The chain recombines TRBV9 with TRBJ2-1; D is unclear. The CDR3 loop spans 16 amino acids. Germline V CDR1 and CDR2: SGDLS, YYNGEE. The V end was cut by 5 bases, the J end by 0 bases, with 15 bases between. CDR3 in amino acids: CASRSAITSSYNEQFF. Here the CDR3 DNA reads TGTGCCAGCAGGAGCGCGATTACGAGCTCCTACAATGAGCAGTTCTTC.

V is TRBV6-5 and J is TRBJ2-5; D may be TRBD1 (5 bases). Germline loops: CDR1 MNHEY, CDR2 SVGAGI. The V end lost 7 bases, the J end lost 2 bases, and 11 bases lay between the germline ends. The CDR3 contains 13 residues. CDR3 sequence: CASNRQRQETQYF. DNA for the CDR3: TGTGCCAGCAACCGACAGAGACAAGAGACCCAGTACTTC.

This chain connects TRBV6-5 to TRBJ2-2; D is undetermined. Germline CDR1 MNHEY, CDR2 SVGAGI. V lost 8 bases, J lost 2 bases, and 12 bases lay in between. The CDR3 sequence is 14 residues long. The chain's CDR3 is CASVLRPNTGELFF. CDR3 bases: TGTGCCAGCGTACTCCGGCCCAACACCGGGGAGCTGTTTTTT.

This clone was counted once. CDR3 in amino acids: CASSLVVNTEAFF. CDR3 DNA sequence: TGCGCCAGCAGCTTGGTGGTGAACACTGAAGCTTTCTTT. The J gene is TRBJ1-1, the V gene TRBV5-1; D is uncertain. The CDR3 consists of 13 residues. Trimming shortened V by 0 bases and J by 0 bases, and 3 bases separated the two germline ends. Germline assignment: CDR1 SGHRS and CDR2 YFSETQ.

CDR3 bases: TGCGCCAGCAGCTTGGTGGGGCAGGGGCGGGAGACCCAGTACTTC. Translated, it gives CASSLVGQGRETQYF. The rearrangement joins TRBV5-1 to TRBJ2-5; D is possibly TRBD1 (6 bases). V lost 0 bases to trimming and J lost 5 bases, with 14 bases between them. From germline, CDR1 is SGHRS and CDR2 YFSETQ. The CDR3 is made up of 15 amino acids.

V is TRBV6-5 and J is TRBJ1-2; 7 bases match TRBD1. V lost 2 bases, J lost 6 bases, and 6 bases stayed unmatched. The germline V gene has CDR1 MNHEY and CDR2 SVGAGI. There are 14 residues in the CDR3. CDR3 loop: CASSYSEGADGYTF. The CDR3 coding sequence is TGTGCCAGCAGTTACAGCGAGGGGGCTGATGGCTACACCTTC.

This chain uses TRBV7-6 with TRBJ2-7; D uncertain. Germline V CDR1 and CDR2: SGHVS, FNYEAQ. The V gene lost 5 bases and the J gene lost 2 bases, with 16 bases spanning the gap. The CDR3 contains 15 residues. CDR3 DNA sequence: TGTGCCAGCAGCCCTGGTCCCCCAATCCCCTACGAGCAGTACTTC. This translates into CASSPGPPIPYEQYF. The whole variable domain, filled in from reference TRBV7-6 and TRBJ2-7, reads GAGVSQSPRYKVTKRGQDVALRCDPISGHVSLYWYRQALGQGPEFLTYFNYEAQQDKSGLPNDRFSAERPEGSISTLTIQRTEQRDSAMYRCASSPGPPIPYEQYFGPGTRLTVT.

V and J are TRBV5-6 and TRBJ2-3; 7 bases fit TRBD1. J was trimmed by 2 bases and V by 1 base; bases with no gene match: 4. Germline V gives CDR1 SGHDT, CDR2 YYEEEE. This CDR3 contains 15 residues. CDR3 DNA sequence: TGTGCCAGCAGCTTGTGGACAGGCCCCACAGATACGCAGTATTTT. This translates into CASSLWTGPTDTQYF.

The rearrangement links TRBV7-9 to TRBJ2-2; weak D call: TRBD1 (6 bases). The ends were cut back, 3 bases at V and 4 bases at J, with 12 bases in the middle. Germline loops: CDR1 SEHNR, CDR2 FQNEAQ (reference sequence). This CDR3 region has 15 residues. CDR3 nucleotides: TGTGCCAGCAGCTTCGTACAGGGTATCACCGGGGAGCTGTTTTTT. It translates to CASSFVQGITGELFF.

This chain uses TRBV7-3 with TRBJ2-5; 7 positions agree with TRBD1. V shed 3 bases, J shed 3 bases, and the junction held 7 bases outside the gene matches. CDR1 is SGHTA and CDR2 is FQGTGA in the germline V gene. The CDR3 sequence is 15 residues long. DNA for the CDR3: TGTGCCAGCAGCTTTAGACAGGGCACAAAAGAGACCCAGTACTTC. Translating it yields CASSFRQGTKETQYF.

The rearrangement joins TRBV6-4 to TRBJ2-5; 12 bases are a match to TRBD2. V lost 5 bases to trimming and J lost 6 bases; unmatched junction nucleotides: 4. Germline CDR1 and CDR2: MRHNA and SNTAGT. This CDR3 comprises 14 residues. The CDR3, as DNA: TGTGCCAGCAGTCCGACTAGCGGGGGAAAGACCCAGTACTTC. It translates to CASSPTSGGKTQYF.

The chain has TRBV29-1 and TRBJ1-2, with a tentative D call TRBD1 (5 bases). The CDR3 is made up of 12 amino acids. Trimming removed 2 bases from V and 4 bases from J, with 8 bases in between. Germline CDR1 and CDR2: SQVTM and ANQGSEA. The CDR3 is CSVESGVYGYTF. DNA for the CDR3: TGCAGCGTTGAATCGGGGGTCTATGGCTACACCTTC.

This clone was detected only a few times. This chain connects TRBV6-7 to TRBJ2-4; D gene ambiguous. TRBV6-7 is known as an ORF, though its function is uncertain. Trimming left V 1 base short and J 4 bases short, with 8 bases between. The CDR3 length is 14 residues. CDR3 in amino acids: CASSYWISKNIQYF. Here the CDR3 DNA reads TGTGCCAGCAGTTACTGGATCAGTAAAAACATTCAGTACTTC.

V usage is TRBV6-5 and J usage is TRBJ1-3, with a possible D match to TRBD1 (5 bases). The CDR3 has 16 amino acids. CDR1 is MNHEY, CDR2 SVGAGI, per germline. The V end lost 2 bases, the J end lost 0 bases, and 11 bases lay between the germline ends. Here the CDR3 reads CASSYKGPNSGNTIYF. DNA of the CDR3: TGTGCCAGCAGTTACAAGGGGCCTAACTCTGGAAACACCATATATTTT.